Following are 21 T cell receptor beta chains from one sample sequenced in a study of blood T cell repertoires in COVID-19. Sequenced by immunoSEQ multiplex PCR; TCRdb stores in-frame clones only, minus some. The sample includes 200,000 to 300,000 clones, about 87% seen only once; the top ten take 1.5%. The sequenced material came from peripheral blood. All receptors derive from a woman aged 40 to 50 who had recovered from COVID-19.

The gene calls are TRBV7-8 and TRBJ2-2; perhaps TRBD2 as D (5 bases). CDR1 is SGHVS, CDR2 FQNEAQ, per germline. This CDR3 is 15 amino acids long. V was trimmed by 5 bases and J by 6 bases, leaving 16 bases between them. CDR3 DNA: TGTGCCAGCAGCGCAACTAGGATAGGCGCCGGGGAGCTGTTTTTT. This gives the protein CASSATRIGAGELFF.

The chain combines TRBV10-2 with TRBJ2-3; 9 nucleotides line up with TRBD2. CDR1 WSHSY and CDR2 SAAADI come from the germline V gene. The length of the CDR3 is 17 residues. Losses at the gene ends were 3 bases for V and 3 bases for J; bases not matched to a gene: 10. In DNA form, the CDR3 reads TGCGCCAGCAGTGAAATAGTCCTAGCGGGGTATACAGATACGCAGTATTTT. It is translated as CASSEIVLAGYTDTQYF.

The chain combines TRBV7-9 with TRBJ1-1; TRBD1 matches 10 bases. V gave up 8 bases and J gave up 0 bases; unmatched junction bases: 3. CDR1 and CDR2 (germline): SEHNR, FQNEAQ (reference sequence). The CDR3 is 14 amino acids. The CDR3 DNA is TGTGCCAGCGACAGGGGGCCTATGAACACTGAAGCTTTCTTT. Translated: CASDRGPMNTEAFF.

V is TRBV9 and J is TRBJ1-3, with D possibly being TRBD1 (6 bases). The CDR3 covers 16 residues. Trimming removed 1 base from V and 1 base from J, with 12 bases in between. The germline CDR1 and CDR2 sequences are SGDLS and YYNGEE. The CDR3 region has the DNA TGTGCCAGCAGCGTACCCGAGGGGGGGTCTGGAAACACCATATATTTT. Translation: CASSVPEGGSGNTIYF.

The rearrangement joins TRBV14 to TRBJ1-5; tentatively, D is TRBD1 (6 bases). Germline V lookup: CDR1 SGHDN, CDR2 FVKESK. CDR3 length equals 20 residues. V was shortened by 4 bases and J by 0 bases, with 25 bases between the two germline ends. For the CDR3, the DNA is TGTGCCAGCAGCCGGCTAAGGAGGACAGTAACCCTTTATAGCAATCAGCCCCAGCATTTT. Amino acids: CASSRLRRTVTLYSNQPQHF.

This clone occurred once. In nucleotides, the CDR3 is TGTGCTAGTGGTTTGGTACAGGGCCTGAAGTACGAGCAGTACTTC. Protein sequence: CASGLVQGLKYEQYF. This rearrangement joins TRBV12-5 to TRBJ2-7, with D possibly matching TRBD1 (6 bases). The V gene's germline CDR1 is LGHNT and CDR2 FRNRAP. This CDR3 comprises 15 residues. Trimming shortened V by 0 bases and J by 4 bases, and 13 bases separated the two germline ends.

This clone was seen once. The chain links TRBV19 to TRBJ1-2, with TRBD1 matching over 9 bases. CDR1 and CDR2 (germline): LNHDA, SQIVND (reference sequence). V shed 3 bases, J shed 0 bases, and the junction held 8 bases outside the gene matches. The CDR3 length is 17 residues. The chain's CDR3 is CASSMKGDRASNYGYTF. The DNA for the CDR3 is TGTGCCAGTAGTATGAAAGGGGACAGGGCGTCTAACTATGGCTACACCTTC.

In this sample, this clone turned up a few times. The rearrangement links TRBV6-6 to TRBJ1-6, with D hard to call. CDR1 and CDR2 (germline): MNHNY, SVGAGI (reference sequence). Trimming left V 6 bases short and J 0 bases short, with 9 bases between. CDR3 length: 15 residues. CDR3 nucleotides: TGTGCCAGCAGGCGAGGAGGCTCCTATAATTCACCCCTCCACTTT. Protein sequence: CASRRGGSYNSPLHF.

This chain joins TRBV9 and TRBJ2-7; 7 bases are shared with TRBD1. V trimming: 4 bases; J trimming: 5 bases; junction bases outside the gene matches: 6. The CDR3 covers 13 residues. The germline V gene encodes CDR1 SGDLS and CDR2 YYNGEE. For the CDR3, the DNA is TGTGCCAGCAGCCCCACCGGGACAGACGAGCAGTACTTC. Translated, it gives CASSPTGTDEQYF. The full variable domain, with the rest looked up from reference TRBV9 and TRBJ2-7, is DSGVTQTPKHLITATGQRVTLRCSPRSGDLSVYWYQQSLDQGLQFLIQYYNGEERAKGNILERFSAQQFPDLHSELNLSSLELGDSALYFCASSPTGTDEQYFGPGTRLTVT.

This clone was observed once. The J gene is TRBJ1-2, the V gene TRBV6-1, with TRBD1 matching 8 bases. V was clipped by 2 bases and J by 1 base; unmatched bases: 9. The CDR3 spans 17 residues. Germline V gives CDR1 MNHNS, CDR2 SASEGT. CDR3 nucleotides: TGTGCCAGCAGTGAACTACCGACAGGGGTCCTTAACTATGGCTACACCTTC. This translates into CASSELPTGVLNYGYTF.

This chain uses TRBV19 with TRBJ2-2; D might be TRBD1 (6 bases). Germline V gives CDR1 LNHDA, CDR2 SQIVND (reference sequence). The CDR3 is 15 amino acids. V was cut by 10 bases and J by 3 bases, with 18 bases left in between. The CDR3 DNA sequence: TGTGCCACCACTAGGGCAGGGGTGGACACCGGGGAGCTGTTTTTT. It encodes CATTRAGVDTGELFF.

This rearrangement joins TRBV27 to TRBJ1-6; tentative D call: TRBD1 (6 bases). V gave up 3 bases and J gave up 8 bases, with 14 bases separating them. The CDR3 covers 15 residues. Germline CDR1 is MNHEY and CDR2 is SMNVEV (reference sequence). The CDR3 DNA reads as TGTGCCAGCAGTTTTCAGGGGACACAACATTCACCCCTCCACTTT. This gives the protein CASSFQGTQHSPLHF.

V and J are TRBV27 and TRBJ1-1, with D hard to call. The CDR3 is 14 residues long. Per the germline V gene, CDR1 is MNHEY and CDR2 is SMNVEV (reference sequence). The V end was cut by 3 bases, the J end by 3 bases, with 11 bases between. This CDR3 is CASSFDGLYTEAFF. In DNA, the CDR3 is TGTGCCAGCAGTTTCGACGGACTATACACTGAAGCTTTCTTT.

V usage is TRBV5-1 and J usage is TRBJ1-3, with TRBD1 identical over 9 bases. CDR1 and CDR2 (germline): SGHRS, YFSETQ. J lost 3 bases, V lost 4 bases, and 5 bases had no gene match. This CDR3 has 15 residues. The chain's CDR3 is CASSTLGQGGNTIYF. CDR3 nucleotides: TGCGCCAGCAGCACCCTGGGACAGGGTGGAAACACCATATATTTT.

CDR3 in DNA: TGCGCCAGCAGCTTTCAAAGCGGGGCAGCAGATACGCAGTATTTT. Its translation: CASSFQSGAADTQYF. The V call is TRBV5-1, the J call TRBJ2-3, with 7 bases fitting TRBD2. V lost 2 bases, J lost 4 bases, and 7 bases stayed unmatched. The CDR3 extends over 15 amino acids. Germline lookup yields CDR1 SGHRS and CDR2 YFSETQ.

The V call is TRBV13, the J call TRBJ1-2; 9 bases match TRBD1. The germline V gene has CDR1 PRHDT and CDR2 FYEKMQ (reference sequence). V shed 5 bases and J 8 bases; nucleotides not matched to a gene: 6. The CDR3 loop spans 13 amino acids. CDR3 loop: CASSLQGAPGYTF. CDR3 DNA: TGTGCCAGCAGCCTACAGGGGGCGCCCGGCTACACCTTC.

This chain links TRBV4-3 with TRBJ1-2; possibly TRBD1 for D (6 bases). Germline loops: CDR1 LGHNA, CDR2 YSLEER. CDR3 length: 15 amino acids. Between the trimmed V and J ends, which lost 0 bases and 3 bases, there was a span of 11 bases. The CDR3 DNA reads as TGCGCCAGCAGCCAAGAATCGGGGGGCGACTATGGCTACACCTTC. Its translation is CASSQESGGDYGYTF.

This CDR3 is CASSPAPGETQYF. DNA for the CDR3: TGTGCCAGCAGCCCGGCGCCGGGGGAGACCCAGTACTTC. This sequence joins TRBV7-8 and TRBJ2-5; D is possibly TRBD2 (5 bases). Germline lookup yields CDR1 SGHVS and CDR2 FQNEAQ. Trimming took off 5 bases at V and 5 bases at J, with 12 bases between the two ends. The CDR3 loop spans 13 amino acids.

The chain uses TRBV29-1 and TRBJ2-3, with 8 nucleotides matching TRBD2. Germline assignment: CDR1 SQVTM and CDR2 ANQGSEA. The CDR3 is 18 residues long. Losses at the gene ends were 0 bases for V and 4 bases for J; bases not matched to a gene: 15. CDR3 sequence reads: CSVEDLSGGFISPDTQYF. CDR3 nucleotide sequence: TGCAGCGTTGAAGATCTAAGCGGGGGTTTTATATCGCCAGATACGCAGTATTTT.

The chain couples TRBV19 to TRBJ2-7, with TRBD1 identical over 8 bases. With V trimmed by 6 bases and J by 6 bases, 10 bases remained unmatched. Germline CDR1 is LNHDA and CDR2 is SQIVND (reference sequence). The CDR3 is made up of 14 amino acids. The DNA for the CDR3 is TGTGCCAGTAGAGCCGGGACAGGACAGGGCGAGCAGTACTTC. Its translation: CASRAGTGQGEQYF.

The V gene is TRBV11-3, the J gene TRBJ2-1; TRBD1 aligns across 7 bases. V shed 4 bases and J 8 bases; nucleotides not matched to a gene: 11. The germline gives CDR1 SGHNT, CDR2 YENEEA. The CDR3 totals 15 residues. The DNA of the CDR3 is TGTGCCAGCAGCTCCCGGCGACAGGGCACCGATGAGCAGTTCTTC. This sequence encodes CASSSRRQGTDEQFF. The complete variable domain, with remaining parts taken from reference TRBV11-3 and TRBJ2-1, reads EAGVVQSPRYKIIEKKQPVAFWCNPISGHNTLYWYLQNLGQGPELLIRYENEEAVDDSQLPKDRFSAERLKGVDSTLKIQPAELGDSAVYLCASSSRRQGTDEQFFGPGTRLTVL.